The 27 T cell receptor beta chains reported below all come from one sample, sequenced in a study of cytomegalovirus exposure and HLA in healthy donors. The primer mix had 60 Vbeta and 13 Jbeta primers. Data came from immunoSEQ multiplex PCR; TCRdb stores just in-frame clones and leaves some out. The sample records 150,000 to 200,000 clones, roughly 79% being singletons. The sample taken for sequencing was PBMCs. The receptor set was obtained from a man aged 18 to 29 in good health and CMV-seropositive.

Notes on this clone: Its ends do not fully match the called genes, so a read error is possible. The chain's CDR3 is CASSPWGAGEVNEQFF. CDR3 nucleotide sequence: TGTGCTAGCAGCCCGTGGGGCGCGGGGGAGGTAAATGAGCAGTTCTTC. V and J are TRBV7-7 and TRBJ2-1; 7 bases match TRBD2. The CDR3 covers 16 residues. In germline, CDR1 is SSHAT, CDR2 FNYEAQ (reference sequence).

The chain has TRBV6-6 and TRBJ2-1; a possible D gene is TRBD1 (5 bases). CDR1 MNHNY and CDR2 SVGAGI come from the germline V gene (reference sequence). The CDR3 is 11 residues long. The V gene lost 5 bases and the J gene lost 10 bases, with 9 bases spanning the gap. The CDR3 nucleotides are TGTGCCAGCAGTGCTCCAGGGGAGCAGTTCTTC. Translation: CASSAPGEQFF.

The J gene is TRBJ1-3, the V gene TRBV6-6; D gene unclear. Germline V gene sequence: CDR1 MNHNY, CDR2 SVGAGI (reference sequence). V lost 8 bases to trimming and J lost 3 bases, with 11 bases between them. CDR3 length: 13 amino acids. The CDR3 here is CASLISFGNTIYF. The CDR3, as DNA: TGTGCCAGCCTTATTAGTTTTGGAAACACCATATATTTT.

The chain combines TRBV19 with TRBJ2-7; D is possibly TRBD1 (6 bases). V was shortened by 4 bases and J by 4 bases, with 23 bases between the two germline ends. This CDR3 has 17 residues. Germline values: CDR1 LNHDA, CDR2 SQIVND (reference sequence). CDR3 residues: CASSSRDKLRDLYEQYF. CDR3 in DNA: TGTGCCAGTAGTAGTCGGGACAAGCTCCGGGATTTATACGAGCAGTACTTC.

CDR3 nucleotide sequence: TGTGCCAGCAGCTTCGAGTACAATGAGCAGTTCTTC. This gives the protein CASSFEYNEQFF. The chain employs TRBV5-4 and TRBJ2-1, with D hard to call. In germline, CDR1 is SGHNT, CDR2 YYREEE (reference sequence). V was cut by 2 bases and J by 4 bases, with 4 bases left in between. The CDR3 totals 12 residues.

This clone has a single count. The rearrangement links TRBV25-1 to TRBJ2-7; a weak D match, TRBD2 (5 bases). CDR1 and CDR2 (germline): MGHDK, SYGVNS. Trimming pared 3 bases from V and 4 bases from J, leaving 10 bases between. CDR3 length: 13 residues. CDR3 residues: CASSDPLGYEQYF. The CDR3 DNA reads as TGTGCCAGCAGTGACCCACTAGGGTACGAGCAGTACTTC.

V usage is TRBV19 and J usage is TRBJ1-2; 8 nucleotides align to TRBD1. The trim removed 3 bases at V and 2 bases at J, leaving 11 bases unmatched. This CDR3 contains 17 residues. Germline CDR1 is LNHDA and CDR2 is SQIVND (reference sequence). CDR3 DNA sequence: TGTGCCAGTAGTATTGGGGCGACTCACAGGGGGAACTATGGCTACACCTTC. Amino acid sequence: CASSIGATHRGNYGYTF. The entire variable domain, with the rest obtained from reference TRBV19 and TRBJ1-2, is as follows: DGGITQSPKYLFRKEGQNVTLSCEQNLNHDAMYWYRQDPGQGLRLIYYSQIVNDFQKGDIAEGYSVSREKKESFPLTVTSAQKNPTAFYLCASSIGATHRGNYGYTFGSGTRLTVV.

V usage is TRBV19 and J usage is TRBJ1-5, with 10 bases that match TRBD1. Germline lookup yields CDR1 LNHDA and CDR2 SQIVND (reference sequence). With V trimmed by 9 bases and J by 9 bases, 8 bases remained unmatched. The CDR3 consists of 13 residues. CDR3 sequence: CASGQGVAWPQHF. The DNA for the CDR3 is TGTGCCAGCGGACAGGGGGTCGCTTGGCCCCAGCATTTT.

J is TRBJ1-1 and V is TRBV27; D possibly corresponds to TRBD1 (5 bases). CDR1 is MNHEY and CDR2 is SMNVEV in the germline V gene (reference sequence). V lost 0 bases and J 5 bases, leaving 16 bases between the germline ends. This CDR3 contains 16 residues. CDR3: CASSLSLGGGSTEAFF. CDR3 nucleotide sequence: TGTGCCAGCAGTTTATCGTTGGGGGGAGGTTCAACTGAAGCTTTCTTT.

The V gene is TRBV6-5, the J gene TRBJ2-3; 7 bases agree with TRBD1. CDR1 is MNHEY and CDR2 is SVGAGI in the germline V gene. V lost 0 bases and J lost 10; bases outside the gene matches: 10. The CDR3 extends over 15 amino acids. The CDR3 DNA sequence: TGTGCCAGCAGTTACTCGGTACAGGGGATACCCTCGCAGTATTTT. This codes for CASSYSVQGIPSQYF.

This clone appeared a few times. This chain connects TRBV7-6 to TRBJ2-2; D is possibly TRBD1 (5 bases). CDR3 length: 15 amino acids. Germline V gives CDR1 SGHVS, CDR2 FNYEAQ. Deletions cut 3 bases from V and 8 bases from J, with 16 bases between. The CDR3 loop is CASSFGPPAGGELFF. The DNA for the CDR3 is TGTGCCAGCAGCTTTGGGCCCCCAGCAGGGGGGGAGCTGTTTTTT.

This CDR3 is CASSLPKGLLNTGELFF. In nucleotides, the CDR3 is TGTGCCAGCAGCTTGCCTAAGGGACTTCTGAACACCGGGGAGCTGTTTTTT. The V gene is TRBV5-4, the J gene TRBJ2-2; weak D call: TRBD2 (6 bases). CDR1 is SGHNT, CDR2 YYREEE, per germline (reference sequence). The CDR3 contains 17 residues. Trimming took off 1 base at V and 1 base at J, with 14 bases between the two ends.

The rearrangement links TRBV5-1 to TRBJ1-3; D is unclear. The CDR3 runs to 15 residues. The germline gives CDR1 SGHRS, CDR2 YFSETQ. Trimming left V 2 bases short and J 1 base short, with 10 bases between. CDR3 residues: CASSLGGLSGNTIYF. The DNA for the CDR3 is TGCGCCAGCAGCTTAGGAGGATTATCTGGAAACACCATATATTTT.

The V gene is TRBV5-4, the J gene TRBJ2-7; 7 positions agree with TRBD1. The germline V gene encodes CDR1 SGHNT and CDR2 YYREEE (reference sequence). The CDR3 sequence is 15 residues long. Unmatched junction bases numbered 11, after V lost 4 bases and J lost 4 bases. The CDR3 sequence: CASSPAAGTDYEQYF. CDR3 DNA sequence: TGTGCCAGCAGCCCTGCCGCCGGGACAGATTACGAGCAGTACTTC.

The gene calls are TRBV9 and TRBJ2-1; D gene ambiguous. The CDR3 has 11 residues. The V gene lost 4 bases and the J gene lost 6 bases, with 5 bases spanning the gap. Germline CDR1 reads SGDLS; CDR2 reads YYNGEE. The CDR3 loop reads CASSPSNEQFF. CDR3 sequence (DNA): TGTGCCAGCAGCCCGAGCAATGAGCAGTTCTTC.

This clone was counted a few times. The chain couples TRBV5-6 to TRBJ1-3, with D unclear. Trimming cost V 0 bases and J 0 bases, with 7 bases left between them. The CDR3 runs to 15 residues. In germline, CDR1 is SGHDT, CDR2 YYEEEE. CDR3 nucleotides: TGTGCCAGCAGCTTGGTGGCCAGCTCTGGAAACACCATATATTTT. This encodes CASSLVASSGNTIYF.

V gene TRBV27 combines with J gene TRBJ2-7; TRBD1 aligns across 8 bases. This CDR3 has 15 residues. The ends lost 4 bases at V and 3 bases at J; junction bases unmatched: 8. Germline V CDR1 and CDR2: MNHEY, SMNVEV (reference sequence). CDR3 amino acids: CASSWGTTGVYEQYF. The DNA for the CDR3 is TGTGCCAGCAGTTGGGGAACGACAGGGGTCTACGAGCAGTACTTC.

The genes are TRBV19 and TRBJ1-1; 11 nucleotides match TRBD1. V lost 3 bases, J lost 3 bases, and 6 bases stayed unmatched. The germline V gene encodes CDR1 LNHDA and CDR2 SQIVND (reference sequence). CDR3 length: 16 residues. CDR3 amino acids: CASSIGQGARDTEAFF. The CDR3 DNA follows: TGTGCCAGTAGTATCGGACAGGGGGCGCGGGACACTGAAGCTTTCTTT.

This clone has more than one count but fewer than ten. V gene TRBV21-1 combines with J gene TRBJ2-4; TRBD2, the D gene given by the table, was not confirmed from the DNA. TRBV21-1 is recorded as a pseudogene. The length of the CDR3 is 14 residues. In DNA, the CDR3 is TGTGCCAGCCCCTTCGGTTTAGCCAAAAACATTCAGTACTTC. It encodes CASPFGLAKNIQYF.

V usage is TRBV5-1 and J usage is TRBJ2-7, with a tentative D call TRBD1 (7 bases). CDR1 is SGHRS, CDR2 YFSETQ, per germline. The V gene lost 2 bases and the J gene lost 4 bases, with 19 bases spanning the gap. The CDR3 totals 16 residues. Here the CDR3 DNA reads TGCGCCAGCAGCTTTGGACAGCTCCCAGGGGGGTACGAGCAGTACTTC. It specifies CASSFGQLPGGYEQYF.

V usage is TRBV19 and J usage is TRBJ2-1, with D maybe TRBD1 (6 bases). The V end was cut by 3 bases, the J end by 3 bases, with 15 bases between. The CDR3 consists of 16 residues. Germline V gives CDR1 LNHDA, CDR2 SQIVND (reference sequence). CDR3 loop: CASSITAQQGYNEQFF. The CDR3, as DNA: TGTGCCAGTAGTATCACCGCCCAACAGGGCTACAATGAGCAGTTCTTC.

The CDR3 spells CASSSGLPEAFF. The CDR3 bases are TGTGCCAGCAGCTCCGGACTTCCTGAAGCTTTCTTT. The chain combines TRBV14 with TRBJ1-1; unclear D gene. The germline gives CDR1 SGHDN, CDR2 FVKESK. V was cut by 5 bases and J by 6 bases, with 10 bases left in between. The CDR3 totals 12 residues. Supplemented by reference TRBV14 and TRBJ1-1, the full variable domain reads EAGVTQFPSHSVIEKGQTVTLRCDPISGHDNLYWYRRVMGKEIKFLLHFVKESKQDESGMPNNRFLAERTGGTYSTLKVQPAELEDSGVYFCASSSGLPEAFFGQGTRLTVV.

This clone occurred a few times. V gene TRBV5-1 combines with J gene TRBJ2-7, with D uncertain. Per the germline V gene, CDR1 is SGHRS and CDR2 is YFSETQ. V was shortened by 0 bases and J by 6 bases, with 10 bases between the two germline ends. CDR3 size: 13 residues. This CDR3 reads CASSLALRVEQYF. In DNA, the CDR3 is TGCGCCAGCAGCTTGGCGTTACGGGTCGAGCAGTACTTC. The variable domain in full, completed from reference TRBV5-1 and TRBJ2-7, reads KAGVTQTPRYLIKTRGQQVTLSCSPISGHRSVSWYQQTPGQGLQFLFEYFSETQRNKGNFPGRFSGRQFSNSRSEMNVSTLELGDSALYLCASSLALRVEQYFGPGTRLTVT.

For this clone: The junction shows a germline mismatch at one end, possibly a read error. V usage is TRBV19 and J usage is TRBJ2-1, with D perhaps matching TRBD1 (6 bases). CDR1 and CDR2 (germline): LNHDA, SQIVND (reference sequence). CDR3 length: 16 residues. CDR3 region: CASSIQWGHVYNEHFF. The CDR3 region has the DNA TGTGCCAGTAGTATTCAGTGGGGGCACGTCTACAATGAGCACTTCTTC.

The genes are TRBV5-6 and TRBJ2-3; 8 bases align to TRBD1. The CDR3 loop spans 14 amino acids. Germline lookup yields CDR1 SGHDT and CDR2 YYEEEE. The V segment lost 3 bases and the J segment 0 bases; nucleotides outside the gene matches: 0. The CDR3 sequence is CASSWDRSTDTQYF. CDR3 DNA sequence: TGTGCCAGCAGCTGGGACAGGAGCACAGATACGCAGTATTTT.

This sequence joins TRBV30 and TRBJ2-1, with D possibly being TRBD2 (6 bases). The V gene's germline CDR1 is GTSNPN and CDR2 SVGIG (reference sequence). V dropped 2 bases and J dropped 8 bases, with 13 bases sitting between them. This CDR3 has 13 amino acids. CDR3 DNA: TGTGCCTGGAGTATGACTAGTAAGGATGAGCAGTTCTTC. Its translation: CAWSMTSKDEQFF.

This clone was counted only a few times. The chain couples TRBV11-2 to TRBJ2-1; D gene unclear. The V end lost 0 bases, the J end lost 10 bases, and 10 bases lay between the germline ends. CDR1 and CDR2 (germline): SGHAT, FQNNGV. The CDR3 has 13 amino acids. CDR3 residues: CASSLESGAEQFF. The CDR3 coding sequence is TGTGCCAGCAGCTTAGAATCCGGAGCGGAGCAGTTCTTC. Complete variable domain (other parts from reference TRBV11-2 and TRBJ2-1): EAGVAQSPRYKIIEKRQSVAFWCNPISGHATLYWYQQILGQGPKLLIQFQNNGVVDDSQLPKDRFSAERLKGVDSTLKIQPAKLEDSAVYLCASSLESGAEQFFGPGTRLTVL.